This T cell receptor (beta chain) was observed in a study of T-cell reconstitution after alpha-beta-depleted transplantation in children. General study points: It was newly produced T cells that mostly accounted for T-cell counts and diversity one year after transplant. It was reported that alpha-beta T cells came from several hundred expanded graft clones (about two months after transplant). Surviving recipient cells, namely T cells and thymic progenitors, were the source of high day-60 TCRbeta diversity in some patients.

CDR1 and CDR2 from the germline V gene are LGHDT and YNNKEL (reference sequence). Unmatched junction bases numbered 4, after V lost 1 base and J lost 5 bases. The CDR3 consists of 16 residues. Researchers prepared the TCRbeta library using unique molecular identifiers, the study reports. TCRdb redid the calling of the PCR reads with MiXCR, one entry per CDR3 protein. In the table there are 60,000 or so distinct CDR3 sequences, approximately 43% of which are singletons. On this clonotype: Its antigen is not identified.

The chain employs TRBV3-1 and TRBJ2-2, with TRBD1 matching 10 bases. This specimen consisted of PBMCs, mostly from graft donor cells, obtained 360 days after TCRalphabeta/CD19-depleted stem cell transplant. The clonotype originates from a male patient younger than 18 who had a stem cell transplant for acute lymphoblastic leukemia, so the T cells may come from the graft donor. The CDR3 loop reads CASSQGRGQGTGELFF. Written as DNA, the CDR3 is TGTGCCAGCAGCCAAGGTCGGGGACAGGGGACCGGGGAGCTGTTTTTT.